What follows describes a single T cell receptor (beta chain). Assay used: immunoSEQ multiplex PCR; TCRdb lists only in-frame clones, some missing. The table has 45,000 to 60,000 clones, approximately 80% seen once. The data were taken from a study of control samples from healthy donors and cancer patients. The germline V gene encodes CDR1 SGHRS and CDR2 YFSETQ. V shed 4 bases and J 1 base; nucleotides not matched to a gene: 2. CDR3 size: 14 residues. The clonotype was recovered from a man aged 70-80 years in good health. V is TRBV5-1 and J is TRBJ1-1; the match to TRBD1 covers 9 bases. What was sequenced was blood. CDR3 DNA: TGCGCCAGCAGCGGGACAGGGCCGAACACTGAAGCTTTCTTT. Its translation is CASSGTGPNTEAFF.